The clone carrying this T cell receptor (beta chain) was counted ten times or more. The antigen remains unidentified. These data belong to a study of T cells after yellow fever vaccination. Study conclusions and caveats: After the booster, 96% of CD4 and more than 75% of CD8 primary-response clones were re-detected. Researchers report a weaker secondary response that nonetheless peaked faster, day 5 versus 15.

5'RACE template switching generated TCR cDNA, adding a universal primer site and UMIs. One entry per CDR3 protein results from TCRdb running MiXCR on the 5' RACE reads. Of 110,000 to 150,000 distinct CDR3 sequences listed, less than 8.5% are singletons. Trimming took 0 bases from V and 11 from J; bases not matched to a gene: 7. This CDR3 has 14 residues. Germline V lookup: CDR1 LNHNV, CDR2 YYDKDF (reference sequence). The starting material was CD4+ T cells sorted from PBMCs, obtained 10 days after the yellow fever booster vaccination. The rearrangement links TRBV15 to TRBJ2-1; TRBD2 matches 7 bases. The receptor was derived from a man aged 30 to 45 who received the YFV17D yellow fever vaccine. The CDR3 is CATSREVSGLKQFF. In DNA, the CDR3 is TGTGCCACCAGCAGAGAGGTTAGCGGGTTGAAGCAGTTCTTC. Full variable domain (outside the CDR3, taken from reference TRBV15 and TRBJ2-1): DAMVIQNPRYQVTQFGKPVTLSCSQTLNHNVMYWYQQKSSQAPKLLFHYYDKDFNNEADTPDNFQSRRPNTSFCFLDIRSPGLGDTAMYLCATSREVSGLKQFFGPGTRLTVL.